The 9 T cell receptor beta chains presented below share a single source sample, sequenced in a study of Ad26.COV2.S vaccination and SARS-CoV-2 variants. Documented treatment: roughly 20 received Ad26.COV2.S at low or high dose, single or two shots; roughly five received placebo; per-sample allocation not given. Collection of samples fell on day 63 after the first vaccine or placebo injection. The table came from immunoSEQ multiplex PCR; TCRdb's copy has only in-frame clones and leaves some out. The sample contains around 300,000 clones, 80% to 90% of which appear only once. The sample was peripheral blood, taken in a trial of Ad26.COV2.S vaccine versus placebo. The receptor set was obtained from a person aged 18-60 years who received the Ad26.COV2.S COVID-19 vaccine or a placebo.

The chain carries TRBV19 and TRBJ1-2, with D perhaps matching TRBD1 (5 bases). This CDR3 is built from 13 residues. The germline V gene encodes CDR1 LNHDA and CDR2 SQIVND (reference sequence). Between the trimmed V and J ends, which lost 3 bases and 1 base, there was a span of 6 bases. This CDR3 is CASSIRVNYGYTF. Written as DNA, the CDR3 is TGTGCCAGTAGTATCAGGGTTAACTATGGCTACACCTTC.

V gene TRBV3-1 (or the pseudogene TRBV3-2) combines with J gene TRBJ2-1; TRBD2 matches 14 bases. The CDR3 totals 14 residues. The V gene end was trimmed by 3 bases and the J gene end by 12 bases; junction bases not matched to a gene: 4. Germline V CDR1 and CDR2: LGHDT, YNNKEL (reference sequence). CDR3 nucleotide sequence: TGTGCCAGCAGCCAGACTAGCGGGGGGGCCGCGCAGTTCTTC. Amino acid sequence: CASSQTSGGAAQFF.

V is TRBV19 and J is TRBJ1-5; tentative D call: TRBD1 (5 bases). The CDR3 runs 15 residues. V was clipped by 5 bases and J by 0 bases, with 11 bases between them. CDR1 is LNHDA and CDR2 is SQIVND in the germline V gene (reference sequence). The CDR3 sequence is CASSPDSYSNQPQHF. The CDR3 DNA follows: TGTGCCAGTAGTCCAGACAGCTATAGCAATCAGCCCCAGCATTTT.

The chain carries TRBV10-3 and TRBJ1-1; 10 bases line up with TRBD1. Germline CDR1 reads ENHRY; CDR2 reads SYGVKD. The V gene end was trimmed by 6 bases and the J gene end by 3 bases; junction bases not matched to a gene: 1. The CDR3 totals 13 residues. The chain's CDR3 is CAIRGTGDTEAFF. For the CDR3, the DNA is TGTGCCATCAGAGGGACAGGGGACACTGAAGCTTTCTTT.

This chain uses TRBV28 with TRBJ1-1; 10 bases are shared with TRBD1. Germline CDR1 is MDHEN and CDR2 is SYDVKM. V lost 2 bases and J lost 4; bases outside the gene matches: 13. CDR3 length: 18 residues. The CDR3 bases are TGTGCCAGCAGTTTAGTGGGGTCCGGGACAGGGGACTCCACTGAAGCTTTCTTT. Its protein product is CASSLVGSGTGDSTEAFF. Complete variable domain (other parts from reference TRBV28 and TRBJ1-1): DVKVTQSSRYLVKRTGEKVFLECVQDMDHENMFWYRQDPGLGLRLIYFSYDVKMKEKGDIPEGYSVSREKKERFSLILESASTNQTSMYLCASSLVGSGTGDSTEAFFGQGTRLTVV.

The chain carries TRBV5-4 and TRBJ1-2; TRBD1 might be the D (5 bases). Trimming stripped 0 bases from V and 8 bases from J, with 17 bases between. CDR3 length: 15 residues. From germline, CDR1 is SGHNT and CDR2 YYREEE (reference sequence). The CDR3 reads CASSLGTGQRVGYTF. The CDR3 bases are TGTGCCAGCAGCTTGGGCACAGGTCAACGGGTGGGCTACACCTTC.

The chain recombines TRBV30 with TRBJ2-3; the match to TRBD2 covers 9 bases. CDR3 length: 14 residues. V shed 7 bases and J 0 bases; nucleotides not matched to a gene: 5. Germline CDR1 GTSNPN, CDR2 SVGIG (reference sequence). In nucleotides, the CDR3 is TGTGCCTTAACTAGCGGGTTTAGCACAGATACGCAGTATTTT. It codes for CALTSGFSTDTQYF. Looking up the rest from reference TRBV30 and TRBJ2-3 gives the full variable domain: SQTIHQWPATLVQPVGSPLSLECTVEGTSNPNLYWYRQAAGRGLQLLFYSVGIGQISSEVPQNLSASRPQDRQFILSSKKLLLSDSGFYLCALTSGFSTDTQYFGPGTRLTVL.

V usage is TRBV28 and J usage is TRBJ2-1; D might be TRBD2 (6 bases). This CDR3 region has 15 residues. Trimming removed 4 bases from V and 2 bases from J, with 12 bases in between. Germline CDR1 reads MDHEN; CDR2 reads SYDVKM. In DNA form, the CDR3 reads TGTGCCAGCAGTTCCCTTGGCGGGGCCTACAATGAGCAGTTCTTC. This encodes CASSSLGGAYNEQFF.

This chain connects TRBV27 to TRBJ2-4, with 7 bases identical to TRBD2. J lost 1 base, V lost 8 bases, and 14 bases had no gene match. This CDR3 is 17 amino acids long. Germline CDR1 is MNHEY and CDR2 is SMNVEV (reference sequence). The CDR3 region is CASGNLAAAGAKNIQYF. CDR3 DNA sequence: TGTGCCAGCGGGAACCTAGCGGCGGCGGGGGCCAAAAACATTCAGTACTTC.